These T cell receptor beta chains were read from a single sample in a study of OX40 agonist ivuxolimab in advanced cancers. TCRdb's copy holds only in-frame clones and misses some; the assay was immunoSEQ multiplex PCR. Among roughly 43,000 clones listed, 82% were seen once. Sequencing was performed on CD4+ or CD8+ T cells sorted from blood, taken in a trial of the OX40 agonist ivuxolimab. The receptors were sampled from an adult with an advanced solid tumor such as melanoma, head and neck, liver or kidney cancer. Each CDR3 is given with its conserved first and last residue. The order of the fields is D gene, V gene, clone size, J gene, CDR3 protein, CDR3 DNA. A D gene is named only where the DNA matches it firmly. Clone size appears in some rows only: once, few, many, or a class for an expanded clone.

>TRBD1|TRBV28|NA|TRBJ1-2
CASSVQGSHGYTF
TGTGCCAGCAGCGTACAGGGGTCCCATGGCTACACCTTC
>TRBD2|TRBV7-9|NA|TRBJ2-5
CASSFGRTSGSQETQYF
TGTGCCAGCAGCTTTGGTCGGACTAGCGGATCACAAGAGACCCAGTACTTC
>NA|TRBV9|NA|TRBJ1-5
CASSVASGWGDSNQPQHF
TGTGCCAGCAGCGTAGCCTCAGGGTGGGGCGATAGCAATCAGCCCCAGCATTTT
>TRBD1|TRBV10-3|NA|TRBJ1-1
CAINSRPLDRVNTEAFF
TGTGCCATCAACTCCCGCCCTCTCGACAGGGTGAACACTGAAGCTTTCTTT
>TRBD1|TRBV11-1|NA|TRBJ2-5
CASSPGGRGTQYF
TGTGCCAGCAGCCCAGGGGGACGGGGGACCCAGTACTTC
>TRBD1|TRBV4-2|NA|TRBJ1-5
CASSGDRGWPQHF
TGTGCCAGCAGCGGGGACAGGGGTTGGCCCCAGCATTTT
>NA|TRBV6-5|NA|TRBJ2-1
CASSYKTGSNEQFF
TGTGCCAGCAGTTACAAGACAGGAAGCAATGAGCAGTTCTTC
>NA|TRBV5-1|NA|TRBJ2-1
CASSLYVGENEQFF
TGCGCCAGCAGCTTGTACGTCGGGGAAAATGAGCAGTTCTTC
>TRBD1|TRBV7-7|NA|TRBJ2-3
CASSYGTGEGDTQYF
TGTGCTAGCAGCTATGGGACAGGGGAGGGTGATACGCAGTATTTT
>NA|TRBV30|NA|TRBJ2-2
CAWSVGGYSSASGELFF
TGTGCCTGGAGTGTAGGGGGCTACTCTAGCGCAAGCGGGGAGCTGTTTTTT
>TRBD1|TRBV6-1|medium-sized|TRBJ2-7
CASSEGDRGHEQYF
TGTGCCAGCAGTGAAGGTGACAGGGGCCACGAGCAGTACTTC
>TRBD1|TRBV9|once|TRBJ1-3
CASSVGTVSGNTIYF
TGTGCCAGCAGCGTTGGGACAGTGTCAGGAAACACCATATATTTT
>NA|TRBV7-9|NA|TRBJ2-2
CASVPGSRSGLLGELFF
TGTGCCAGCGTACCCGGCTCTCGGAGCGGTCTTTTGGGGGAGCTGTTTTTT
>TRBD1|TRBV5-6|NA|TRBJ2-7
CASSLSRQGDNEQYF
TGTGCCAGCAGCTTGTCTCGACAGGGGGATAACGAGCAGTACTTC
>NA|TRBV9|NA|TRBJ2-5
CASSWDSGGGTQYF
TGTGCCAGCTCTTGGGACTCCGGGGGCGGGACCCAGTACTTC
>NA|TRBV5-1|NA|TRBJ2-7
CASAVASSSSSYEQYF
TGCGCCAGCGCTGTAGCTTCCAGCTCGAGCTCCTACGAGCAGTACTTC
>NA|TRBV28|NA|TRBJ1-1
CASSFRGNTEAFF
TGTGCCAGCAGTTTCAGGGGGAACACTGAAGCTTTCTTT
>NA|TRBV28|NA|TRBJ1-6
CASSFEDSYSPLHF
TGTGCCAGCAGTTTCGAGGACAGCTATTCACCCCTCCACTTT
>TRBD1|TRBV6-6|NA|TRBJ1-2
CASSLGQGSYGYTF
TGTGCCAGCAGCCTAGGACAGGGAAGCTATGGCTACACCTTC
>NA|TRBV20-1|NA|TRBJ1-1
CRAVRGSEAFF
TGCAGAGCCGTGAGGGGCTCTGAAGCTTTCTTT
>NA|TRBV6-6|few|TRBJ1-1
CASTEYTEAFF
TGTGCCAGCACAGAATACACTGAAGCTTTCTTT
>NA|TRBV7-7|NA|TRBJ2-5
CASSLQRQETQYF
TGTGCTAGCAGCTTACAGCGGCAAGAGACCCAGTACTTC
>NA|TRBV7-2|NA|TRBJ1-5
CASSLNWARDQPQHF
TGTGCCAGCAGCTTAAATTGGGCGCGGGACCAGCCCCAGCATTTT
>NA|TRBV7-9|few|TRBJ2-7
CASSLKDYEQYF
TGTGCCAGCAGCTTGAAGGACTACGAGCAGTACTTC
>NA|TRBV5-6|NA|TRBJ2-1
CASSYGKEQFF
TGTGCCAGCAGCTACGGTAAGGAGCAGTTCTTC
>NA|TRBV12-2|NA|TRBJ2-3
CASRSLHGTDTQYF
TGTGCAAGTCGCTCCCTTCACGGAACAGATACGCAGTATTTT
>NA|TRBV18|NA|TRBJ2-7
CASSLESDGYEQYF
TGTGCCAGCTCACTAGAAAGCGATGGCTACGAGCAGTACTTC
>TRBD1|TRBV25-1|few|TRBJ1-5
CASSAQGAPNQPQHF
TGTGCCAGCAGTGCGCAGGGGGCTCCCAATCAGCCCCAGCATTTT